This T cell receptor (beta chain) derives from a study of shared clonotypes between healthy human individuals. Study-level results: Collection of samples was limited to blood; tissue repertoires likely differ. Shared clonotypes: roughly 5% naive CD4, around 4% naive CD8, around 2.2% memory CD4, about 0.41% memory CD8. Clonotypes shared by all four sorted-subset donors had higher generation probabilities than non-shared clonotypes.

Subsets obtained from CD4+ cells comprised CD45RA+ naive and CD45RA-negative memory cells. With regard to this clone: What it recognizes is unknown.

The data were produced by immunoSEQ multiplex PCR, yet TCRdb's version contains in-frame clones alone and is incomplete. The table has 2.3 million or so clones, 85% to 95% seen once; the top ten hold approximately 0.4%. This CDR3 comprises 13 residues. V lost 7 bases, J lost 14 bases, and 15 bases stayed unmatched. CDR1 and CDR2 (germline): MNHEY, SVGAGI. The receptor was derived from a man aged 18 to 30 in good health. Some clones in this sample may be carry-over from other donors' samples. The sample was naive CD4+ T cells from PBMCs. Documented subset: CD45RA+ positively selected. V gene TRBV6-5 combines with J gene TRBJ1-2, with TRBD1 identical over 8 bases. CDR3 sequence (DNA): TGTGCCAGCACCAAGCCCCTCACAGGGGGTGAGACCTTC. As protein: CASTKPLTGGETF.